The 17 T cell receptor beta chains below come from one sample, sequenced in a study of cytomegalovirus exposure and HLA in healthy donors. The PCR employed 60 Vbeta primers together with 13 Jbeta primers. Sequenced by immunoSEQ multiplex PCR; TCRdb stores in-frame clones only, minus some. The sample contains approximately 190,000 clones, more than 65% of which appear only once. Sequences were obtained from PBMCs. These receptors were obtained from a woman in her thirties in good health and CMV-seronegative.

This rearrangement joins TRBV2 to TRBJ1-4; 9 bases map to TRBD1. Germline trimming cut 5 bases from V and 5 bases from J; bases unmatched to any gene: 3. From germline, CDR1 is SNHLY and CDR2 FYNNEI. The CDR3 covers 14 residues. The CDR3 sequence is CASSWGTGNEKLFF. Here the CDR3 DNA reads TGTGCCAGCAGTTGGGGGACAGGGAATGAAAAACTGTTTTTT.

The rearrangement links TRBV6-1 to TRBJ2-3; 7 nucleotides agree with TRBD2. From germline, CDR1 is MNHNS and CDR2 SASEGT. J lost 4 bases, V lost 6 bases, and 7 bases had no gene match. The CDR3 extends over 14 amino acids. CDR3 loop: CASRPIGRADTQYF. Here the CDR3 DNA reads TGTGCCAGCAGACCTATAGGGAGGGCAGATACGCAGTATTTT.

This clone was observed a few times. This chain connects TRBV27 to TRBJ1-2; D unclear. The V end lost 5 bases, the J end lost 0 bases, and 7 bases lay between the germline ends. Germline V CDR1 and CDR2: MNHEY, SMNVEV (reference sequence). The CDR3 contains 13 residues. DNA for the CDR3: TGTGCCAGCAGTCAAACAGCTAACTATGGCTACACCTTC. As protein: CASSQTANYGYTF.

The V and J genes are TRBV9 and TRBJ2-1, with 11 bases that match TRBD2. The length of the CDR3 is 17 residues. CDR1 SGDLS and CDR2 YYNGEE come from the germline V gene. V lost 4 bases and J lost 6; bases outside the gene matches: 12. This CDR3 is CASSLGLADPGVNEQFF. DNA for the CDR3: TGTGCCAGCAGCTTGGGACTAGCGGACCCAGGGGTCAATGAGCAGTTCTTC.

This clone has a count of ten or more. The rearrangement uses TRBV5-6 and TRBJ2-7; TRBD2 matches 12 bases. The V gene's germline CDR1 is SGHDT and CDR2 YYEEEE. The CDR3 extends over 15 amino acids. After removal of 4 bases from V and 2 bases from J, the junction contained 4 bases not matched to a gene. CDR3 loop: CASSIGLAGTYEQYF. CDR3 nucleotide sequence: TGTGCCAGCAGCATAGGACTAGCGGGAACCTACGAGCAGTACTTC.

In nucleotides, the CDR3 is TGTGCCAGCAGCCCGACAGGCCACAGCCAAGAGACCCAGTACTTC. It codes for CASSPTGHSQETQYF. The chain combines TRBV27 with TRBJ2-5; tentatively, D is TRBD1 (6 bases). Germline assignment: CDR1 MNHEY and CDR2 SMNVEV (reference sequence). This CDR3 has 15 residues. Trimming took off 6 bases at V and 1 base at J, with 15 bases between the two ends.

The chain uses TRBV27 and TRBJ1-1; D perhaps matches TRBD1 (5 bases). The CDR3 is 15 amino acids. The V gene's germline CDR1 is MNHEY and CDR2 SMNVEV (reference sequence). V was trimmed by 4 bases and J by 0 bases, leaving 12 bases between them. The CDR3 region is CASSYRQRLNTEAFF. The DNA of the CDR3 is TGTGCCAGCAGTTACAGACAGCGCTTGAACACTGAAGCTTTCTTT.

J is TRBJ2-6 and V is TRBV13; the match to TRBD2 covers 7 bases. Germline-derived CDR1 and CDR2 are PRHDT and FYEKMQ (reference sequence). This CDR3 spans 19 amino acids. V trimming: 1 base; J trimming: 0 bases; junction bases outside the gene matches: 9. The CDR3 spells CASSLDGSSGDSGANVLTF. The CDR3 DNA follows: TGTGCCAGCAGCTTAGACGGGTCTAGCGGAGACTCTGGGGCCAACGTCCTGACTTTC.

This clone was counted a few times. This chain links TRBV4-2 with TRBJ2-3; D call uncertain. Germline CDR1 reads LGHNA; CDR2 reads YNFKEQ. The CDR3 contains 15 residues. V was pared by 1 base and J by 6 bases, with 14 bases between. This CDR3 is CASSQGAQVTDTQYF. CDR3 DNA sequence: TGTGCCAGCAGCCAAGGGGCCCAAGTCACGGATACGCAGTATTTT.

The J gene is TRBJ2-7, the V gene TRBV5-6, with D hard to call. CDR3 length equals 15 residues. Trimming cost V 0 bases and J 0 bases, with 10 bases left between them. CDR1 is SGHDT and CDR2 is YYEEEE in the germline V gene. The CDR3 reads CASSLVLLSSYEQYF. CDR3 nucleotide sequence: TGTGCCAGCAGCTTGGTCCTACTTAGCTCCTACGAGCAGTACTTC. The complete variable domain, with remaining parts taken from reference TRBV5-6 and TRBJ2-7, reads DAGVTQSPTHLIKTRGQQVTLRCSPKSGHDTVSWYQQALGQGPQFIFQYYEEEERQRGNFPDRFSGHQFPNYSSELNVNALLLGDSALYLCASSLVLLSSYEQYFGPGTRLTVT.

The chain carries TRBV19 and TRBJ1-1; D gene uncertain. V lost 6 bases, J lost 0 bases, and 17 bases lay in between. The CDR3 spans 16 residues. CDR1 and CDR2 from the germline V gene are LNHDA and SQIVND (reference sequence). CDR3 protein: CASSIERSGVNTEAFF. CDR3 coding DNA: TGTGCCAGTAGCATCGAACGAAGCGGGGTGAACACTGAAGCTTTCTTT.

V gene TRBV5-1 combines with J gene TRBJ1-1, with TRBD1 as a possible D gene (5 bases). The CDR3 runs to 15 residues. Germline V lookup: CDR1 SGHRS, CDR2 YFSETQ. Trimming took 2 bases from V and 0 from J, leaving 11 bases between them. The CDR3 reads CASSLVTAMNTEAFF. In nucleotides, the CDR3 is TGCGCCAGCAGCTTAGTGACAGCCATGAACACTGAAGCTTTCTTT. The full variable domain, completed using reference TRBV5-1 and TRBJ1-1, is KAGVTQTPRYLIKTRGQQVTLSCSPISGHRSVSWYQQTPGQGLQFLFEYFSETQRNKGNFPGRFSGRQFSNSRSEMNVSTLELGDSALYLCASSLVTAMNTEAFFGQGTRLTVV.

CDR3 nucleotides: TGCGCCAGCAGCCAAGATATCCTGCCGCGTTGGCAGTATTTT. Its protein is CASSQDILPRWQYF. The V call is TRBV4-3, the J call TRBJ2-3; D not resolved. The V gene lost 0 bases and the J gene lost 11 bases, with 15 bases spanning the gap. Germline V gene data show CDR1 as LGHNA and CDR2 as YSLEER. CDR3 length: 14 amino acids.

This clone was seen more than once but under ten times. The J gene is TRBJ2-7, the V gene TRBV14; D unresolved. CDR1 is SGHDN and CDR2 is FVKESK in the germline V gene. Trimming stripped 4 bases from V and 2 bases from J, with 15 bases between. The CDR3 consists of 15 residues. CDR3 sequence reads: CASSPLRGRTYEQYF. The CDR3 DNA reads as TGTGCCAGCAGCCCGCTTCGTGGCAGGACCTACGAGCAGTACTTC.

The chain recombines TRBV9 with TRBJ1-2; 8 bases fit TRBD1. CDR1 is SGDLS and CDR2 is YYNGEE in the germline V gene. V shed 4 bases, J shed 0 bases, and the junction held 5 bases outside the gene matches. This CDR3 region has 15 residues. The CDR3 loop is CASSTTGGANYGYTF. The CDR3, as DNA: TGTGCCAGCAGCACTACAGGGGGTGCTAACTATGGCTACACCTTC.

The chain employs TRBV30 and TRBJ1-5, with TRBD1 matching 7 bases. In germline, CDR1 is GTSNPN, CDR2 SVGIG (reference sequence). J was trimmed by 1 base and V by 4 bases; bases with no gene match: 7. The CDR3 runs 15 residues. This CDR3 is CAWMKQGTSNQPQHF. For the CDR3, the DNA is TGTGCCTGGATGAAACAGGGGACAAGCAATCAGCCCCAGCATTTT.

The V call is TRBV27, the J call TRBJ2-7; TRBD2 matches 12 bases. Per germline, CDR1 MNHEY and CDR2 SMNVEV (reference sequence). The CDR3 contains 17 residues. With 5 bases clipped from V and 0 bases from J, the junction kept 8 bases outside the gene matches. The CDR3 DNA is TGTGCCAGCAGTCTTCGACTAGCGGGAGTCCGCTCCTACGAGCAGTACTTC. It translates to CASSLRLAGVRSYEQYF.